These 7 T cell receptor beta chains share one sample of origin, sequenced in a study of identical twins. Using its own MiXCR run on the 5' RACE reads, TCRdb lists one record per CDR3 protein. The sample records about 200,000 distinct CDR3 sequences, more than 15% being singletons. In addition, the sample was reused for a study of T cells expressing NK-cell markers.

Sequencing was performed on CD8+ T cells sorted from blood. The receptors originated from a woman aged 18-29 years in good health.

Many counts were recorded for this clonotype. This rearrangement joins TRBV4-2 to TRBJ2-4; no clear D. Trimming left V 0 bases short and J 0 bases short, with 12 bases between. Looked up from germline, CDR1 is LGHNA and CDR2 is YNFKEQ. The CDR3 totals 17 residues. CDR3 protein: CASSQERRLSAKNIQYF. CDR3 DNA: TGTGCCAGCAGCCAAGAAAGAAGGCTTTCAGCCAAAAACATTCAGTACTTC.

The table lists this clonotype with a few counts. The gene calls are TRBV12-3 or TRBV12-4 and TRBJ2-2; a weak D match, TRBD2 (6 bases). The CDR3 has 18 residues. V lost 3 bases and J lost 5, with 22 bases in between. The CDR3 bases are TGTGCCAGCAGTTTGATCTCATTCCCCGGGAGTGGAACCGGGGAGCTGTTTTTT. It specifies CASSLISFPGSGTGELFF.

This clonotype was seen a few times. V gene TRBV12-3 or TRBV12-4 combines with J gene TRBJ1-5; maybe TRBD1 (5 bases). With 1 base removed from V and 5 bases from J, the gap between germline ends came to 12 bases. The CDR3 consists of 15 residues. CDR3 DNA sequence: TGTGCCAGCAGTTTAGGCCAAGCAGGGCATCAGCCCCAGCATTTT. Translating gives CASSLGQAGHQPQHF.

This clonotype was detected a few times. V gene TRBV20-1 combines with J gene TRBJ2-1, with 8 bases fitting TRBD1. Germline lookup yields CDR1 DFQATT and CDR2 SNEGSKA (reference sequence). The CDR3 spans 13 residues. The V and J ends lost 3 bases and 9 bases, in that order; junction bases with no gene match: 7. In DNA form, the CDR3 reads TGCAGTGCTAGGGGACAGGAGAACTTTGAGCAGTTCTTC. Translation gives CSARGQENFEQFF.

This clonotype was seen only a few times. The rearrangement uses TRBV12-3 or TRBV12-4 and TRBJ1-2, with 10 positions matching TRBD1. CDR3 length: 15 residues. The J segment lost 4 bases and the V segment lost 1 base, leaving 3 bases of the junction unmatched. Here the CDR3 reads CASSLGDRGFYGYTF. In DNA form, the CDR3 reads TGTGCCAGCAGTTTAGGGGACAGGGGCTTCTATGGCTACACCTTC.

By proportion, this clonotype is medium-sized. This chain connects TRBV6-5 to TRBJ2-2, with 7 positions matching TRBD1. Per the germline V gene, CDR1 is MNHEY and CDR2 is SVGAGI. The CDR3 contains 15 residues. Trimming removed 6 bases from V and 4 bases from J; junction bases left unmatched: 8. The CDR3 region is CASSPGQDPTGELFF. The DNA of the CDR3 is TGTGCCAGCAGCCCTGGACAGGACCCCACCGGGGAGCTGTTTTTT.

The gene calls are TRBV9 and TRBJ2-7; tentatively, D is TRBD2 (6 bases). This CDR3 comprises 14 residues. Trimming stripped 3 bases from V and 1 base from J, with 11 bases between. The V gene's germline CDR1 is SGDLS and CDR2 YYNGEE. The CDR3 nucleotides are TGTGCCAGCAGCGCCGGGACTGTATCCTACGAGCAGTACTTC. Its protein is CASSAGTVSYEQYF.